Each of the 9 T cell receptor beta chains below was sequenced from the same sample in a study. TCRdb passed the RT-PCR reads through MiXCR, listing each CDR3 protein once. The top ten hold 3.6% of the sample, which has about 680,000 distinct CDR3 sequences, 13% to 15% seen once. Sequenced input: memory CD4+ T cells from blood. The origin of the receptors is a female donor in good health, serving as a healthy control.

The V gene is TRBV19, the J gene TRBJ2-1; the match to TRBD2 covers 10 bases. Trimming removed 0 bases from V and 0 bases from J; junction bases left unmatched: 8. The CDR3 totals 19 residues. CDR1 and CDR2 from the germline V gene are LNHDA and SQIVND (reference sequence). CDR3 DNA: TGTGCCAGTAGTATAGAATGGGCTAGCGGGGGCAGCTCCTACAATGAGCAGTTCTTC. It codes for CASSIEWASGGSSYNEQFF.

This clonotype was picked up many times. The CDR3 DNA reads as TGCAGTGCTAGAGATGAGAAGACGGGAGGAAGGAATGAGCAGTTCTTC. It encodes CSARDEKTGGRNEQFF. This rearrangement joins TRBV20-1 to TRBJ2-1; 7 positions match TRBD2. Germline values: CDR1 DFQATT, CDR2 SNEGSKA (reference sequence). V gave up 0 bases and J gave up 7 bases; unmatched junction bases: 12. CDR3 length: 16 residues.

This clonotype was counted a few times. CDR3: CASSQANSGRYNEQFF. CDR3 bases: TGTGCCAGCAGCCAAGCTAATTCGGGACGCTACAATGAGCAGTTCTTC. V gene TRBV14 combines with J gene TRBJ2-1; D might be TRBD1 or TRBD2, each matching 5 bases. V lost 1 base and J lost 3, with 13 bases in between. CDR1 SGHDN and CDR2 FVKESK come from the germline V gene. The CDR3 consists of 16 residues.

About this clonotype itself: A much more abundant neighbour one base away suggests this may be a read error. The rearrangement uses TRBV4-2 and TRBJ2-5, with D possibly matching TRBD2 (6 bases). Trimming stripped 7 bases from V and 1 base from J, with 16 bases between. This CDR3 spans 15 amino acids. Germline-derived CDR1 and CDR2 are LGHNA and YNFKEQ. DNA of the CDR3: TGTGCCAGCATCCCAGAAGGGAGGTCCCAAGAGACCCAGTACTTC. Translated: CASIPEGRSQETQYF.

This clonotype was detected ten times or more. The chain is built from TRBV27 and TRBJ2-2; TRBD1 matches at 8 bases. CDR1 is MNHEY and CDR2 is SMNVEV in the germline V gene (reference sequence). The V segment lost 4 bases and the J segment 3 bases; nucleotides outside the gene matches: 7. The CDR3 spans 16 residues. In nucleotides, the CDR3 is TGTGCCAGCAGTTCGTTCGACAGGGGAGACACCGGGGAGCTGTTTTTT. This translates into CASSSFDRGDTGELFF.

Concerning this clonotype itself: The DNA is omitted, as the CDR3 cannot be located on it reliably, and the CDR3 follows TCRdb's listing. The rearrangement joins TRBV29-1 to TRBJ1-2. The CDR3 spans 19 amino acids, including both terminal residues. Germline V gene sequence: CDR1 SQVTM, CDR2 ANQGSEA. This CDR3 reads CSVESFCASSSSQTYGYTF.

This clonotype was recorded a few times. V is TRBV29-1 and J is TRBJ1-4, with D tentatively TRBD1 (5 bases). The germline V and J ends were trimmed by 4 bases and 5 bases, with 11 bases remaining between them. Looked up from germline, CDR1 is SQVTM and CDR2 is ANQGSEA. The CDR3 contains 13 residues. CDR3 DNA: TGCAGCGTTGGCGGGACCTTCAATGAAAAACTGTTTTTT. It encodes CSVGGTFNEKLFF.

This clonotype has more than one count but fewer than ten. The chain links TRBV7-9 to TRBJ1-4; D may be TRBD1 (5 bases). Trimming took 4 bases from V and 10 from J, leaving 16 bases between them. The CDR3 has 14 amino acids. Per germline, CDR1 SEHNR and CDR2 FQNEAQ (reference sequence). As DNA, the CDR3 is TGTGCCAGCAGCTCCGACGACGGAGGGGTAAAACTGTTTTTT. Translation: CASSSDDGGVKLFF.

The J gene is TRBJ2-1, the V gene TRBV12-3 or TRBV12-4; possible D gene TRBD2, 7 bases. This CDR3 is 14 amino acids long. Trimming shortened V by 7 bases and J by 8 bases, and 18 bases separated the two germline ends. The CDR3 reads CASTSWGRGDEQFF. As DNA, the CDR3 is TGTGCCAGCACCTCTTGGGGGAGGGGGGATGAGCAGTTCTTC.